These 22 T cell receptor beta chains came from one sample sequenced in a study of T cells after yellow fever vaccination (dated by TCRdb to the late 2010s). The sample's treatment or condition label is to be understood as: live attenuated yellow fever vaccine strain. Library preparation employed 5' RACE. TCRdb lists the instrument as Illumina NovaSeq 6000. The public reads were reprocessed in TCRdb via fastp at Q25 and MiXCR, keeping in-frame beta chains. Every CDR3 protein is listed once, alongside the most common genes and DNA of its rows. The sample yields some 200,000 distinct CDR3 sequences; around 10% were counted once. The ten largest clones add up to less than 40% of the sample. The sequences come from CD8+ T cells sorted from PBMCs, collected 15 days after the yellow fever booster vaccination. Source of these receptors: a man aged 18 to 35 who received the YFV17D yellow fever vaccine.

The chain has TRBV12-3 or TRBV12-4 and TRBJ2-1, with TRBD2 matching over 8 bases. V lost 5 bases to trimming and J lost 10 bases; unmatched junction nucleotides: 7. This CDR3 comprises 13 residues. As DNA, the CDR3 is TGTGCCAGCAGTCCCCCAGCGGGGGCCGAGCAGTTCTTC. It encodes CASSPPAGAEQFF.

The V and J genes are TRBV29-1 and TRBJ1-1; maybe TRBD1 (5 bases). The V end was cut by 2 bases, the J end by 0 bases, with 13 bases between. The CDR3 is 15 residues long. The V gene's germline CDR1 is SQVTM and CDR2 ANQGSEA. The CDR3 nucleotides are TGCAGCGTTGAAATCTTTGGACAACTGAACACTGAAGCTTTCTTT. As protein: CSVEIFGQLNTEAFF.

V is TRBV7-9 and J is TRBJ1-1; TRBD1 might be the D (5 bases). The V and J ends lost 8 bases and 2 bases respectively, with 21 bases between them. This CDR3 has 16 amino acids. Germline V gene lookup returns CDR1 SEHNR and CDR2 FQNEAQ (reference sequence). The CDR3 spells CASFGWGIRGNTEAFF. CDR3 sequence (DNA): TGTGCCAGCTTCGGTTGGGGAATAAGGGGAAACACTGAAGCTTTCTTT.

This clonotype appeared a few times. The rearrangement joins TRBV11-2 to TRBJ2-1, with D unclear. V gave up 0 bases and J gave up 2 bases, with 14 bases separating them. The CDR3 spans 17 residues. The germline gives CDR1 SGHAT, CDR2 FQNNGV. CDR3 DNA sequence: TGTGCCAGCAGCTTAGATCGACCGCCAGGAGCCTACAATGAGCAGTTCTTC. Translation gives CASSLDRPPGAYNEQFF.

This clonotype was counted a few times. This sequence joins TRBV6-6 and TRBJ2-1; 7 bases line up with TRBD1. This CDR3 has 14 amino acids. Germline trimming cut 4 bases from V and 4 bases from J; bases unmatched to any gene: 4. Germline V gene sequence: CDR1 MNHNY, CDR2 SVGAGI (reference sequence). This CDR3 is CASSSSGQYNEQFF. The CDR3 DNA is TGTGCCAGCAGTTCGTCGGGACAGTACAATGAGCAGTTCTTC.

At least ten counts were recorded for this clonotype. This chain joins TRBV6-1 and TRBJ2-5; 10 nucleotides line up with TRBD1. The V and J ends lost 0 bases and 5 bases, in that order; junction bases with no gene match: 3. This CDR3 contains 15 residues. Per germline, CDR1 MNHNS and CDR2 SASEGT. The DNA for the CDR3 is TGTGCCAGCAGTGAAGCGACAGGGGGCGCGGAGACCCAGTACTTC. Its protein product is CASSEATGGAETQYF.

This clonotype was seen more than once but under ten times. The chain couples TRBV20-1 to TRBJ2-7; TRBD2 might be the D (6 bases). Germline V gene data show CDR1 as DFQATT and CDR2 as SNEGSKA (reference sequence). The CDR3 sequence is 14 residues long. The V end lost 5 bases, the J end lost 3 bases, and 17 bases lay between the germline ends. CDR3 amino acids: CSARTMQSVYEQYF. DNA for the CDR3: TGCAGTGCTCGGACTATGCAGTCAGTCTACGAGCAGTACTTC.

This sequence joins TRBV25-1 and TRBJ2-5; D may be TRBD2 (6 bases). Trimming removed 1 base at V and 2 bases at J, with 17 bases between. Germline-derived CDR1 and CDR2 are MGHDK and SYGVNS. The CDR3 has 17 amino acids. The CDR3 loop reads CASSEWRVQAVQETQYF. The DNA of the CDR3 is TGTGCCAGCAGTGAATGGAGGGTGCAGGCGGTTCAAGAGACCCAGTACTTC.

This clonotype was counted a few times. This chain links TRBV7-9 with TRBJ1-4; D perhaps matches TRBD1 (6 bases). V was clipped by 5 bases and J by 2 bases, with 9 bases between them. Germline assignment: CDR1 SEHNR and CDR2 FQNEAQ (reference sequence). The CDR3 runs to 14 residues. The CDR3 loop reads CASSHRVTNEKLFF. CDR3 nucleotide sequence: TGTGCCAGCAGCCACAGGGTGACTAATGAAAAACTGTTTTTT. Filled out from reference TRBV7-9 and TRBJ1-4, the complete variable domain reads DTGVSQNPRHKITKRGQNVTFRCDPISEHNRLYWYRQTLGQGPEFLTYFQNEAQLEKSRLLSDRFSAERPKGSFSTLEIQRTEQGDSAMYLCASSHRVTNEKLFFGSGTQLSVL.

This clonotype occurred a few times. The V gene is TRBV20-1, the J gene TRBJ1-2, with TRBD1 matching 7 bases. Germline V CDR1 and CDR2: DFQATT, SNEGSKA (reference sequence). This CDR3 is 13 amino acids long. V dropped 8 bases and J dropped 0; count of bases not matched to a gene: 6. The DNA for the CDR3 is TGCAGTTGCAAGGGACAGCCTAACTATGGCTACACCTTC. Encoded protein: CSCKGQPNYGYTF.

The table lists this clonotype with a few counts. The genes are TRBV20-1 and TRBJ2-7; 8 bases agree with TRBD1. The CDR3 has 14 residues. V lost 6 bases to trimming and J lost 0 bases; unmatched junction nucleotides: 7. Germline V CDR1 and CDR2: DFQATT, SNEGSKA (reference sequence). The CDR3 protein is CSAVGQESSYEQYV. CDR3 sequence (DNA): TGCAGTGCCGTGGGACAGGAGAGCTCCTACGAGCAGTACGTC.

In this sample, this clonotype turned up many times. The chain couples TRBV7-2 to TRBJ2-7, with TRBD1 matching over 7 bases. Looked up from germline, CDR1 is SGHTA and CDR2 is FQGNSA. V lost 3 bases and J lost 4; bases outside the gene matches: 6. The CDR3 spans 14 residues. The CDR3 loop reads CASSFLGRGYEQYV. CDR3 bases: TGTGCCAGCAGCTTTTTGGGCAGGGGGTACGAGCAGTACGTC.

The table lists this clonotype with a few counts. The DNA of the CDR3 is TGTGCCAGTAGTCCAGGGTTGGGGACTGAAGCTTTCTTT. This encodes CASSPGLGTEAFF. The V call is TRBV19, the J call TRBJ1-1; maybe TRBD1 (5 bases). The V and J ends lost 5 bases and 5 bases respectively, with 12 bases between them. Germline values: CDR1 LNHDA, CDR2 SQIVND (reference sequence). This CDR3 has 13 residues.

There are a few counts of this clonotype. The gene calls are TRBV9 and TRBJ1-1; no reliable D call. This CDR3 contains 16 residues. Germline V gene lookup returns CDR1 SGDLS and CDR2 YYNGEE. V was pared by 0 bases and J by 1 base, with 13 bases between. The CDR3, as DNA: TGTGCCAGCAGCGTAGGAGCGCAGACCAAGAACACTGAAGCTTTCTTT. This sequence encodes CASSVGAQTKNTEAFF.

V gene TRBV29-1 combines with J gene TRBJ2-7; the D gene is possibly TRBD2 (6 bases). Germline CDR1 is SQVTM and CDR2 is ANQGSEA. This CDR3 is 16 amino acids long. The germline V and J ends were trimmed by 0 bases and 0 bases, with 15 bases remaining between them. CDR3 loop: CSVEEGWRGSSYEQYF. CDR3 nucleotides: TGCAGCGTTGAAGAGGGGTGGCGGGGCAGCTCCTACGAGCAGTACTTC.

The CDR3 region has the DNA TGTGCCAGCAGCTTAATCGGGGGCGGAGGGCCAACTAATGAAAAACTGTTTTTT. This sequence encodes CASSLIGGGGPTNEKLFF. V usage is TRBV7-9 and J usage is TRBJ1-4; a possible D gene is TRBD1 (6 bases). This CDR3 contains 18 residues. Trimming removed 2 bases at V and 0 bases at J, with 16 bases between. Germline V gene data show CDR1 as SEHNR and CDR2 as FQNEAQ (reference sequence).

This clonotype occurred many times. V gene TRBV12-3 or TRBV12-4 combines with J gene TRBJ2-7; D might be TRBD1 or TRBD2, each matching 5 bases. CDR3 length: 12 residues. The V and J ends lost 6 bases and 6 bases respectively, with 12 bases between them. The CDR3, as DNA: TGTGCCAGCAGCGCGCAGGGAGCCGAGCAGTACGTC. It codes for CASSAQGAEQYV.

This clonotype was seen a few times. This chain links TRBV24-1 with TRBJ2-5, with unresolved D. Per the germline V gene, CDR1 is KGHDR and CDR2 is SFDVKD. This CDR3 is 13 amino acids long. The V gene lost 9 bases and the J gene lost 3 bases, with 13 bases spanning the gap. DNA of the CDR3: TGTGCCACCCGGGCCTCCTGGGAAGAGACCCAGTACTTC. It yields the protein CATRASWEETQYF.

This clonotype was seen a single time. In DNA form, the CDR3 reads TGTGCCAGCAGCTCCCGACAGGAAAGCTACGAGCAGTACTTC. Translation gives CASSSRQESYEQYF. The chain uses TRBV7-6 and TRBJ2-7, with D perhaps TRBD1 (6 bases). The CDR3 covers 14 residues. V was shortened by 4 bases and J by 3 bases, with 13 bases between the two germline ends. CDR1 and CDR2 (germline): SGHVS, FNYEAQ.

J is TRBJ2-7 and V is TRBV4-3, with D perhaps matching TRBD2 (5 bases). Germline loops: CDR1 LGHNA, CDR2 YSLEER. This CDR3 is 15 amino acids long. V lost 1 base and J lost 4, with 14 bases in between. The CDR3 sequence is CASSQVRGTGYEQYF. As DNA, the CDR3 is TGCGCCAGCAGCCAAGTCCGGGGAACTGGGTACGAGCAGTACTTC.

This chain joins TRBV28 and TRBJ2-5; 9 nucleotides agree with TRBD1. CDR1 is MDHEN, CDR2 SYDVKM, per germline. Losses at the gene ends were 5 bases for V and 6 bases for J; bases not matched to a gene: 13. The CDR3 consists of 16 residues. The CDR3 DNA reads TGTGCCAGCAGTGGGGCGACAGGGGGAATGAGAAAGACCCAGTACTTC. Translation gives CASSGATGGMRKTQYF.

Only a few counts were recorded for this clonotype. The chain couples TRBV6-6 to TRBJ2-2, with D perhaps matching TRBD1 (5 bases). The V and J ends lost 4 bases and 5 bases respectively, with 14 bases between them. There are 15 residues in the CDR3. In germline, CDR1 is MNHNY, CDR2 SVGAGI (reference sequence). This CDR3 reads CASSLPDIRTGELFF. The CDR3 region has the DNA TGTGCCAGCAGTTTGCCGGACATTAGAACCGGGGAGCTGTTTTTT.